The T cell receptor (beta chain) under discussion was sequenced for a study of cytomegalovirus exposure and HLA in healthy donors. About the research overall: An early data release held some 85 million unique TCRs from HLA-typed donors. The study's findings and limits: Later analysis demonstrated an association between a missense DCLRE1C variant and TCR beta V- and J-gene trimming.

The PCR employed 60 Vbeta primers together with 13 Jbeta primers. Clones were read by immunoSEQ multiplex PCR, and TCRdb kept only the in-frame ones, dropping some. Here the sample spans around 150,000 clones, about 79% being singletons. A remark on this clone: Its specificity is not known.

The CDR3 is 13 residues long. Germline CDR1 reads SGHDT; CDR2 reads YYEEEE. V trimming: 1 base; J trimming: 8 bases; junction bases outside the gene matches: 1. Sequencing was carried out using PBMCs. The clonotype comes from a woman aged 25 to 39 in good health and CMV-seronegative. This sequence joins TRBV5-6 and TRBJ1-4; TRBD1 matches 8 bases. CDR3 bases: TGTGCCAGCAGCTTGAGACAGGGGGAAAAACTGTTTTTT. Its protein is CASSLRQGEKLFF. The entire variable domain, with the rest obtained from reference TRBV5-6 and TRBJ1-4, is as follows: DAGVTQSPTHLIKTRGQQVTLRCSPKSGHDTVSWYQQALGQGPQFIFQYYEEEERQRGNFPDRFSGHQFPNYSSELNVNALLLGDSALYLCASSLRQGEKLFFGSGTQLSVL.